The text below deals with one T cell receptor (beta chain). Its matching antigen is unknown. The sample belongs to a study of shared clonotypes between healthy human individuals. Study summary: CD4 naive and memory got three plates each, CD8 naive two, CD8 memory one.

Overall study results and limits: Sequencing depth was expected to affect clonotype sharing among donors.

The assay was immunoSEQ multiplex PCR, and TCRdb's table has in-frame clones only and misses some. The table lists 600,000 or so clones, nearly 98% of them singletons. Positive CCR7 selection of CD45RO-negative cells yielded the naive CD8 cells, and terminally differentiated effector memory CD45RA+ cells were excluded. Germline trimming cut 11 bases from V and 14 bases from J; bases unmatched to any gene: 10. The CDR3 is 11 residues long. CDR1 and CDR2 from the germline V gene are SNHLY and FYNNEI. V usage is TRBV2 and J usage is TRBJ1-4, with 8 bases identical to TRBD1. What was sequenced was naive CD8+ T cells sorted from blood. The receptor comes from a man younger than 45 in good health. The CDR3 DNA is TGTGCCGTTATGTCACAGGGGGGGCTGTTTTTT. Residues: CAVMSQGGLFF. Combining the CDR3 with reference TRBV2 and TRBJ1-4 gives the whole variable domain EPEVTQTPSHQVTQMGQEVILRCVPISNHLYFYWYRQILGQKVEFLVSFYNNEISEKSEIFDDQFSVERPDGSNFTLKIRSTKLEDSAMYFCAVMSQGGLFFGSGTQLSVL.